This T cell receptor beta chain originates from a study of blood T cell repertoires in COVID-19. Some clones are missing from TCRdb's copy, which holds only in-frame ones; the method was immunoSEQ multiplex PCR. This sample has more than 35,000 clones; 70% to 90% occur once, and the top ten carry around 36%. The V gene lost 5 bases and the J gene lost 6 bases, with 11 bases spanning the gap. The CDR3 consists of 12 residues. CDR1 is MNHEY, CDR2 SVGAGI, per germline. The receptor was derived from a man between 65 and 79 years old with active COVID-19. The chain joins TRBV6-5 to TRBJ2-7, with a tentative D call TRBD1 (5 bases). Material: peripheral blood. CDR3 coding DNA: TGTGCCAGCAGTCGGTGGACACCCGAGCAGTACTTC. This encodes CASSRWTPEQYF.